The entry below describes one T cell receptor (beta chain). Its antigen is currently not known. No base qualities exist here, and no much larger clone lies one base off it. Trimming accounts for 3 bases at V and 4 bases at J, while the number of junction bases matched to no gene is 6. The germline V gene encodes CDR1 SGHNT and CDR2 YENEEA. The CDR3 has 15 amino acids, counting the end cysteine and phenylalanine. Just the 45-base CDR3 DNA is kept, in frame starting at base 1. Two independent genomic DNA replicates were amplified for each sample, with 0.5 ug used for blood and about 1.5 ug for tumor or normal breast. Following the manufacturer's instructions, the ImmunoSeq Intro kit was used to carry out TCRB sequencing on genomic DNA. The multiplex PCR ran for 30 to 35 cycles using proprietary primers and spike-in control sequences for absolute quantification. An 87-bp fragment spanning the CDR3 and flanking V and J genes was sequenced with single-end 150-bp reads. Seven samples, with two replicates for each sample, were multiplexed per lane of an Illumina MiSeq using version 3.0 chemistry. The original pipeline was this. The vendor's proprietary pipeline handled the raw data processing, merging both replicates into a single result for each sample. A clonotype was defined as productive rearrangements that share the same V-gene family, CDR3 amino acid sequence and J-gene segment. Clonality was computed as 1 minus the normalized Shannon entropy (Pielou evenness) of TCRB abundances. To estimate T cell density, the total number of templates was divided by the input cell count, which was inferred from how much DNA went in. Total repertoire diversity and clonality were estimated with Recon using default parameters. A clonotype counted as tumor-enriched if its abundance in tumor exceeded 0.1% and was at least 32-fold higher than its abundance in normal breast. TCRdb retrieved this table from immuneACCESS and kept in-frame rearrangements only. Not all clones are present; in checked studies, unresolved V genes account for under half, and no reason is known for the remainder. For V, J and clone size, that table is used; D and trimming come from the DNA. This sample holds 5,000 or so clones; roughly 67% were observed only once. The top ten hold almost 25% of the sample.

About 19-55 mg of tumor tissue was diced, and more than 3 ug of DNA was typically obtained. The study profiled bulk TCR beta-chain repertoires in matched peripheral blood, tumor and adjacent normal breast tissue taken from approximately 15 patients with early-stage breast cancer. Once resection was done, tumor tissue identified by eye was cut out and put into prechilled RNAlater. Using a TissueLyser II, roughly 17-50 mg of tumor tissue was diced and homogenized in RLTplus buffer with beta-mercaptoethanol and antifoaming agent. Genomic DNA was extracted with the Qiagen AllPrep DNA/RNA Mini kit. This entry comes from a study of early stage breast cancer tumors (dated by TCRdb to about 2017). Regarding the study in general: Of the 15 to 20 invasive breast tumors, roughly 13 were found to be estrogen receptor-positive, progesterone receptor-positive and HER2-negative. About 70% of the 12 ER+/PR+/HER2- tumors were invasive ductal carcinomas, while the other four were invasive lobular carcinomas. On average, each sample had roughly 10-fold read coverage. A total of 2,651,842 templates, representing 1,097,674 unique clonotypes, were detected across all samples. Study-wide findings and limitations: Enriched TCRB sequences shared across patients were found to be mostly commonly generated sequences that were unlikely to play an important role in the tumor microenvironment. Analysis by tumor subtype was prevented by the small cohort size. Repertoires from blood and normal breast were more alike than repertoires from blood and tumor, and in about 85% of the 16 patients, comparing each tissue with blood separated tumor from normal. Compared with adjacent normal breast tissue, tumors had approximately 2.5-fold higher T cell density and higher clonality. Chain pairing and functional markers such as CD4, CD8 and FOXP3 were not captured by bulk genomic DNA sequencing of unsorted cells.

The rearrangement joined TRBV11-3 to TRBJ2-1; TRBD2 aligns with 7 central bases. The sequenced material came from breast tumor tissue. The source is a person between 50 and 60 years old with breast cancer. Read as DNA, the sequence is TGTGCCAGCAGCTTGGGGGGGGAAGCATACAATGAGCAGTTCTTC. The encoded protein is CASSLGGEAYNEQFF.